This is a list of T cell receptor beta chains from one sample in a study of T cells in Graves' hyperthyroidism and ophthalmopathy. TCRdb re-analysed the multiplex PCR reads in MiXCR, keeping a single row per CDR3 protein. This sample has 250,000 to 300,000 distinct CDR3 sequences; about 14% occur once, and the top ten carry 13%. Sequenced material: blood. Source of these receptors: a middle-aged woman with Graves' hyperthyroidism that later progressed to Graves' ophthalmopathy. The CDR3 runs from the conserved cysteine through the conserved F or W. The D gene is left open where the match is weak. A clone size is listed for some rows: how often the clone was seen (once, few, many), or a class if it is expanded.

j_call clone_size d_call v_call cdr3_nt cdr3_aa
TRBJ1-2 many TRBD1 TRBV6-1 TGTGCCAGCGTTTACCGGGACAGGGAAGATGGCTACACCTTC CASVYRDREDGYTF
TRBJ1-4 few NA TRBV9 TGTGCCAGCAGCGCGACCCCGGAAAAACTGTTTTTT CASSATPEKLFF
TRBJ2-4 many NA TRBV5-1 TGCGCCAGCAGCTTGGGGGCAGGGGTTGGCAAAAACATTCAGTACTTC CASSLGAGVGKNIQYF
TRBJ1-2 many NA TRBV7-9 TGTGCCAGCAGCTTAGTGGTCCACAACTATGGCTACACCTTC CASSLVVHNYGYTF
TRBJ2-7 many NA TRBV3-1 TGTGCCAGCAGCCAAGATGTAGGATACGAGCAGTACTTC CASSQDVGYEQYF
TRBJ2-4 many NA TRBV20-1 TGCAGTGCTACAGAAGCGGGCCTGGAGATCAAAAACATTCAGTACTTC CSATEAGLEIKNIQYF
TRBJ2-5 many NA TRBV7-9 TGTGCCAGCAGCTTATCGTCCGCTACCACTCGGACCCTTACCCAAGAGACCCAGTACTTC CASSLSSATTRTLTQETQYF
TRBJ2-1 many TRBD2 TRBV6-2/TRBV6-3 TGTGCCAGCAGCCCACTAGCGGTTAACCCCTACAATGAGCAGTTCTTC CASSPLAVNPYNEQFF
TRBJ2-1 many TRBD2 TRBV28 TGTGCCAGCAGTGGACCCAATGGAAGCGGGAGGACGGCGTACAATGAGCAGTTCTTC CASSGPNGSGRTAYNEQFF
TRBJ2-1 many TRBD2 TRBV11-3 TGTGCCAGCAGTCCCCCAACCGGGACTAGCGGGAGTTTCTACAATGAGCAGTTCTTC CASSPPTGTSGSFYNEQFF
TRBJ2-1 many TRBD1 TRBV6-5 TGTGCCAGCAGTTACTGGTCCGGGACAGGGGCCTACAATGAGCAGTTCTTC CASSYWSGTGAYNEQFF
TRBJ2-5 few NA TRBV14 TGTGCCAGCAGCCGACTAGTCGGAGGAGAGACCCAGTACTTC CASSRLVGGETQYF
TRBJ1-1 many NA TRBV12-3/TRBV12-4 TGTGCCAGCAGGTCATGGACAGCAAACACTGAAGCTTTCTTT CASRSWTANTEAFF
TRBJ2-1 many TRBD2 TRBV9 TGTGCCAGCAGCGCGTCCCGGGAGGCGGACTACAATGAGCAGTTCTTC CASSASREADYNEQFF
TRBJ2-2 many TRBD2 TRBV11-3 TGTGCCAGCAGCTTAGGGGGACTAGCGAGCACCGGGGAGCTGTTTTTT CASSLGGLASTGELFF
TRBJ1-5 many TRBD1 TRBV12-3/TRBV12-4 TGTGCCAGCAGACAGGGGGATCAGCCCCAGCATTTT CASRQGDQPQHF
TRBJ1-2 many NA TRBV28 TGTGCCAGCAGTTCCGGGGTAGGGGGCTACACCTTC CASSSGVGGYTF
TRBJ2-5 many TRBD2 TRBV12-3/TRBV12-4 TGTGCCAGCAGTTTCTTTGGCCTAGCGGGTGACGGAGAGACCCAGTACTTC CASSFFGLAGDGETQYF
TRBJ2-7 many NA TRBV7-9 TGTGCCAGCAGCTTGAGCTCTCGGGGCAGATTTTACGAGCAGTACTTC CASSLSSRGRFYEQYF
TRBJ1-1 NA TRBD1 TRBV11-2 TGTGCCAGCAGCTTAGGCGCAGGGGGGCCTACTGAAGCTTTCTTT CASSLGAGGPTEAFF
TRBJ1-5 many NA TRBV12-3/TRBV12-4 TGTGCCAGCAGTTCCTCTCTTCAGATGGATAGCAATCAGCCCCAGCATTTT CASSSSLQMDSNQPQHF
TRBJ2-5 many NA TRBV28 TGTGCCAGCAGCCGGAGACAGTTAGGTGAGACCCAGTACTTC CASSRRQLGETQYF